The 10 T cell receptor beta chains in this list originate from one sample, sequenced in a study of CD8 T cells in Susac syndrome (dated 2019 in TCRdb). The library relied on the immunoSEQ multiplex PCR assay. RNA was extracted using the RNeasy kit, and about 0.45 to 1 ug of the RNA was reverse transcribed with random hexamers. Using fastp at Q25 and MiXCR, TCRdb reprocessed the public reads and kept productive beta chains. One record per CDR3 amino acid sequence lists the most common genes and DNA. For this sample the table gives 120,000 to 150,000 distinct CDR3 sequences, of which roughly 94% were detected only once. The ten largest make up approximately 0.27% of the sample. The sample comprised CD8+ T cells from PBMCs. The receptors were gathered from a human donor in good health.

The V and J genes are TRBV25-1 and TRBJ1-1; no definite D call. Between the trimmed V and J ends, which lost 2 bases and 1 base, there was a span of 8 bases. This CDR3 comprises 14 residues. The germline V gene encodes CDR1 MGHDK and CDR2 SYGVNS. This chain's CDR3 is CASSELRTNTEAFF. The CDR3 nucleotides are TGTGCCAGCAGTGAACTCCGCACGAACACTGAAGCTTTCTTT.

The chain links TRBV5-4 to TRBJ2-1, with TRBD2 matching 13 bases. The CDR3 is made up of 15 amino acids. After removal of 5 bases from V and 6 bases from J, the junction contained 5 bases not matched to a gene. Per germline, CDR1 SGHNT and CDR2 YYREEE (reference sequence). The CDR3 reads CASRLAGGPINEQFF. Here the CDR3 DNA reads TGTGCCAGCAGACTAGCGGGAGGGCCGATCAATGAGCAGTTCTTC.

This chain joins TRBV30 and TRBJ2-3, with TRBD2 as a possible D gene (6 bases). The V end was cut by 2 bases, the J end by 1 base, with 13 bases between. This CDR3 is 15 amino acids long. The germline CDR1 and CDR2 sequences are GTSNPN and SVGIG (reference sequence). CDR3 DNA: TGTGCCTGGAGTAGTGGCGGGACGGGCACAGATACGCAGTATTTT. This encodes CAWSSGGTGTDTQYF.

The CDR3: CASSRLAGGMGDTQYF. CDR3 DNA sequence: TGTGCCAGCAGCCGCCTAGCGGGAGGAATGGGAGATACGCAGTATTTT. The rearrangement links TRBV3-1 to TRBJ2-3; 11 nucleotides align to TRBD2. J gave up 5 bases and V 4 bases, and 8 bases lay outside the gene matches. Germline V gene lookup returns CDR1 LGHDT and CDR2 YNNKEL (reference sequence). The CDR3 is 16 amino acids.

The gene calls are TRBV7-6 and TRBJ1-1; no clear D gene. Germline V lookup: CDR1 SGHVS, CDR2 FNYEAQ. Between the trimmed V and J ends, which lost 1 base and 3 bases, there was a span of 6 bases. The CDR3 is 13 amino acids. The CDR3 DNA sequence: TGTGCCAGCAGCTTAGAGACACACACTGAAGCTTTCTTT. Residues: CASSLETHTEAFF.

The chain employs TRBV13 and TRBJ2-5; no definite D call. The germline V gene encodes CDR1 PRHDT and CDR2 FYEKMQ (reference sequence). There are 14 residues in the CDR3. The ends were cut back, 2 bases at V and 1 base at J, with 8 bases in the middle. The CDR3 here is CASSLRVAQETQYF. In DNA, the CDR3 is TGTGCCAGCAGCTTACGGGTAGCCCAAGAGACCCAGTACTTC.

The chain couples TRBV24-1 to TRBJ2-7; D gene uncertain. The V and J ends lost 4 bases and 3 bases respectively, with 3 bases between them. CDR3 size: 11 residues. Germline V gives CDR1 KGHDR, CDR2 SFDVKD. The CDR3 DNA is TGTGCCACCAGTGAGGGCTACGAGCAGTACTTC. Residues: CATSEGYEQYF.

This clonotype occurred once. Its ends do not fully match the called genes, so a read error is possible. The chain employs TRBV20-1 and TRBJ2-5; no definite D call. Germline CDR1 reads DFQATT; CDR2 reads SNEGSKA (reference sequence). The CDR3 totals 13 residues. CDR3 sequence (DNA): TGCAGTGCTAGAGGCGACTGGCAAGGGACCCAGTACTTC. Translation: CSARGDWQGTQYF.

The CDR3 protein is CSASRGQSNQPQHF. As DNA, the CDR3 is TGCAGTGCTAGTAGGGGACAGTCCAATCAGCCCCAGCATTTT. The chain recombines TRBV20-1 with TRBJ1-5; 7 bases agree with TRBD1. Germline CDR1 DFQATT, CDR2 SNEGSKA (reference sequence). This CDR3 is built from 14 residues. J lost 3 bases, V lost 3 bases, and 5 bases had no gene match.

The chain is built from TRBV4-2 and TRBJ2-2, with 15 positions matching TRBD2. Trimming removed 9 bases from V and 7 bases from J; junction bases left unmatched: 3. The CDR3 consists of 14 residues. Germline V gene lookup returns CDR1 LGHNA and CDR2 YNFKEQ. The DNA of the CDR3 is TGTGCCAGTGGACTAGCGGGAGGGGACGGGGAGCTGTTTTTT. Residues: CASGLAGGDGELFF.